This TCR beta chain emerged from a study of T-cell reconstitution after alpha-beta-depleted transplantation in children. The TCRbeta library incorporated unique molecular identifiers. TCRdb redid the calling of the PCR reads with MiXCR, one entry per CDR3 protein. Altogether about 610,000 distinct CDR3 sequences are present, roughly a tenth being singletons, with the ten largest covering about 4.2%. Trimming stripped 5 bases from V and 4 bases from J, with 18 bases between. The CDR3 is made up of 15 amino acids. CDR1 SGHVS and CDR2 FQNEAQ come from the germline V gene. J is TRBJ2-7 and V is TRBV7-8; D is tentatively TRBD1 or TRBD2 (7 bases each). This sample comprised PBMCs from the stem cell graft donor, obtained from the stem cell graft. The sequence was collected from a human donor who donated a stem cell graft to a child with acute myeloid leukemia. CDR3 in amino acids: CASSLQGGGLYEQYF. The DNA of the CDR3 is TGTGCCAGCAGCCTCCAGGGAGGGGGCCTTTACGAGCAGTACTTC.